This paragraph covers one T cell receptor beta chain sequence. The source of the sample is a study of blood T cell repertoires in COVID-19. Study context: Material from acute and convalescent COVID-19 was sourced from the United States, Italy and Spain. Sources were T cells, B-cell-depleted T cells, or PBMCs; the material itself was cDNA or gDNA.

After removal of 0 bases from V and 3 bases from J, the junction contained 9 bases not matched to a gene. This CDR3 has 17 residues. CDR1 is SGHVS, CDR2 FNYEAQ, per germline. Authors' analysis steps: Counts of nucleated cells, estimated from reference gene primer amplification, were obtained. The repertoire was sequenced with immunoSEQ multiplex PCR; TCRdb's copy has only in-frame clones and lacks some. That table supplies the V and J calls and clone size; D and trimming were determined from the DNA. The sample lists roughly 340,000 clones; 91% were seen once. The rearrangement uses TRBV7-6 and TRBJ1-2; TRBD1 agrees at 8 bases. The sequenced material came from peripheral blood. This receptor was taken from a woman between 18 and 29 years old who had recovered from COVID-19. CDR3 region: CASSLAAGQGSYYGYTF. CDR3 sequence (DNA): TGTGCCAGCAGCTTAGCGGCCGGACAGGGATCGTACTATGGCTACACCTTC.